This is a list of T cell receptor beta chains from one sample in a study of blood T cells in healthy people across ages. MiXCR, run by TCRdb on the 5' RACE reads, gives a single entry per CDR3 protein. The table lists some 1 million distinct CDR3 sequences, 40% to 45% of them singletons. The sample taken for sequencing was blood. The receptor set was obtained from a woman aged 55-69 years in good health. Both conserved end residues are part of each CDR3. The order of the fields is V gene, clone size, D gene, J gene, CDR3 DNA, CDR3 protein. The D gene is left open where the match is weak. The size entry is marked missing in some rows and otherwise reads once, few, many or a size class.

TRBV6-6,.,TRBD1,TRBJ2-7,TGTGCCAGCAGTTACTTGGGCGAGACAGGGGCTGAGCAGTACTTC,CASSYLGETGAEQYF
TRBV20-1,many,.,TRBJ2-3,TGCAGTGCTAGAGCCACAGATACGCAGTATTTT,CSARATDTQYF
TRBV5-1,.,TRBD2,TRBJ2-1,TGCGCCTGCAGCTTGGAAAGCGGGAGCCCCCATGAGCAGTTCTTC,CACSLESGSPHEQFF
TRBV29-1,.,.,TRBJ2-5,TGCAGCGTTGAAGATCAAGGCGGGTACCAAGAGACCCAGTACTTC,CSVEDQGGYQETQYF
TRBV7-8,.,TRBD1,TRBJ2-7,TGTGCCAGCAGCTTACTGGGGACAGACTACGAGCAGTACTTC,CASSLLGTDYEQYF
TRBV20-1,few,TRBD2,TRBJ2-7,TGCAGTGCTCCGGGACTAGCGGGAGAAGGCGACGAGCAGTACTTC,CSAPGLAGEGDEQYF
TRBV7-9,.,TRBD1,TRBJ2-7,TGTGCCAACAGCGAAACGGGACAGGGTGCGTACGAGCAGTACTTC,CANSETGQGAYEQYF
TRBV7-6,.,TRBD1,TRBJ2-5,TGTGCCAGCAGCTTAGGGTCCGGGACAGGGGTTGTCGAGACCCAGTACTTC,CASSLGSGTGVVETQYF
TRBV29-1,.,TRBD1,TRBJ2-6,TGCAGCGTCTCCGCAGGGGGTACTGGGGCCAACGTCCTGACTTTC,CSVSAGGTGANVLTF
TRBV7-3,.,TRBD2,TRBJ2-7,TGTGCCAGCAGCTCGCTAGCGGGAGAGGCCGAGCAGTACTTC,CASSSLAGEAEQYF